The clone carrying this TCR beta chain was counted a single time. Assay used: immunoSEQ multiplex PCR; TCRdb lists only in-frame clones, some missing. The sample shows about 200,000 clones, around 82% of them seen only once. Individuals drawn from about two dozen US areas were about 18 to 95 years old. A PCR-confirmed or clinician-diagnosed COVID-19 case had contacted exposed participants within 2 weeks of entry. Germline values: CDR1 GTSNPN, CDR2 SVGIG (reference sequence). The V and J ends lost 0 bases and 2 bases, in that order; junction bases with no gene match: 8. The CDR3 contains 17 residues. The source of the sample is a study of blood T cell repertoires in COVID-19. Study background: From T cells, B-cell-depleted T cells, or PBMCs came the material, which was cDNA or gDNA.

The chain joins TRBV30 to TRBJ1-3; 9 bases agree with TRBD1. The sample was PBMCs or T cells enriched from blood (not recorded which). The TCR sequence derives from a woman in her forties or fifties who had been exposed to COVID-19. The CDR3 loop is CAWSVKSTGGTGNTIYF. The CDR3 DNA sequence: TGTGCCTGGAGTGTAAAATCGACAGGGGGAACTGGAAACACCATATATTTT.